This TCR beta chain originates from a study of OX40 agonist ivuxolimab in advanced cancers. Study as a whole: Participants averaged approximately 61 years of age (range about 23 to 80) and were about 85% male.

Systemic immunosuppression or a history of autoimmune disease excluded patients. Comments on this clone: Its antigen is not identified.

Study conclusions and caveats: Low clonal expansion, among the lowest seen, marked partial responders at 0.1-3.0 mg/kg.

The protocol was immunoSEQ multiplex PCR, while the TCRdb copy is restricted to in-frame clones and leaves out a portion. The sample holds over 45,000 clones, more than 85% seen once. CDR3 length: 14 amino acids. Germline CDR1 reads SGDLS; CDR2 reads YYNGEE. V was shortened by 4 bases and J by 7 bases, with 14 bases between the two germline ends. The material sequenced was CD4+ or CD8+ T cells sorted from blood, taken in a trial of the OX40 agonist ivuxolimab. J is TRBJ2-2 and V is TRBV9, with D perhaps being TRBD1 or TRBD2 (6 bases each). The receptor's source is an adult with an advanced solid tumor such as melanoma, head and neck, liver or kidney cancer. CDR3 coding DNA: TGTGCCAGCAGCACAGGGAGGTCCGTCGGGGAGCTGTTTTTT. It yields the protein CASSTGRSVGELFF. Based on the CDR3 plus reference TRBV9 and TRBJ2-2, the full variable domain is DSGVTQTPKHLITATGQRVTLRCSPRSGDLSVYWYQQSLDQGLQFLIQYYNGEERAKGNILERFSAQQFPDLHSELNLSSLELGDSALYFCASSTGRSVGELFFGEGSRLTVL.